The T cell receptor (beta chain) under discussion was sequenced for a study of T-cell memory formation after mild COVID-19. Only a few counts were recorded for this clonotype. TCRdb used MiXCR to reprocess the 5' RACE reads, holding one entry per CDR3 protein. The sample consists of just under 150,000 distinct CDR3 sequences, about 19% of them appearing once. J was trimmed by 5 bases and V by 3 bases; bases with no gene match: 6. The length of the CDR3 is 15 residues. Per the germline V gene, CDR1 is SGHRS and CDR2 is YFSETQ. This chain joins TRBV5-1 and TRBJ2-3, with 10 bases lining up with TRBD2. The material sequenced was PBMCs or a T cell subset sorted from them (not recorded which). This clonotype was sampled from an adult woman who had mild COVID-19 (a few samples of this study predate the infection). Cell type and time point are not known. In DNA form, the CDR3 reads TGCGCCAGCAGCTCCAGACTAGCGGGTAAAGATACGCAGTATTTT. Protein sequence: CASSSRLAGKDTQYF.